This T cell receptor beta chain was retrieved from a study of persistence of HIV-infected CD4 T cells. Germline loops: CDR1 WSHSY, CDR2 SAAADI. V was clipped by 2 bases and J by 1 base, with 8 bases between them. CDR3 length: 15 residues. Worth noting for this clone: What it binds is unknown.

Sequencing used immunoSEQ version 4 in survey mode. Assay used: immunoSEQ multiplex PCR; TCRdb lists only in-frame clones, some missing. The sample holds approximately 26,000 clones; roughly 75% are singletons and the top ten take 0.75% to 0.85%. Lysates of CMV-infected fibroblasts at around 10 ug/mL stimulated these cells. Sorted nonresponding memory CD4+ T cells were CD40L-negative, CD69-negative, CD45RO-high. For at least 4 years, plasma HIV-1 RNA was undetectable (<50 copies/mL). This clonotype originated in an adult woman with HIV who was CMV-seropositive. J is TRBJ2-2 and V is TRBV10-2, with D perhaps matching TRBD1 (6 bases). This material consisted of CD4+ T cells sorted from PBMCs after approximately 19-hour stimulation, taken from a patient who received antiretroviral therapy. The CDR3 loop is CASSEATGNTGELFF. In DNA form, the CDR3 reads TGCGCCAGCAGTGAGGCGACAGGGAACACCGGGGAGCTGTTTTTT.